This T cell receptor beta chain was observed in a study of T cells in Graves' hyperthyroidism and ophthalmopathy. Germline CDR1 reads SQVTM; CDR2 reads ANQGSEA. The CDR3 spans 14 residues. J was trimmed by 3 bases and V by 4 bases; bases with no gene match: 5. RNA transcripts gave rise to amplified TCR beta CDR3 regions. The HTBI primer set served for first-round RT-PCR of the TCR CDR3. TCRdb re-called the multiplex PCR reads through MiXCR, storing one row per CDR3 protein. The sample lists around 700,000 distinct CDR3 sequences; around 20% were seen once. The specimen sequenced was blood. The rearrangement uses TRBV29-1 and TRBJ2-2; TRBD1 aligns across 7 bases. This receptor was identified in a woman aged 45-60 years with Graves' hyperthyroidism that later progressed to Graves' ophthalmopathy. This CDR3 is CSVGGGIDTGELFF. CDR3 in DNA: TGCAGCGTTGGAGGGGGCATAGACACCGGGGAGCTGTTTTTT.